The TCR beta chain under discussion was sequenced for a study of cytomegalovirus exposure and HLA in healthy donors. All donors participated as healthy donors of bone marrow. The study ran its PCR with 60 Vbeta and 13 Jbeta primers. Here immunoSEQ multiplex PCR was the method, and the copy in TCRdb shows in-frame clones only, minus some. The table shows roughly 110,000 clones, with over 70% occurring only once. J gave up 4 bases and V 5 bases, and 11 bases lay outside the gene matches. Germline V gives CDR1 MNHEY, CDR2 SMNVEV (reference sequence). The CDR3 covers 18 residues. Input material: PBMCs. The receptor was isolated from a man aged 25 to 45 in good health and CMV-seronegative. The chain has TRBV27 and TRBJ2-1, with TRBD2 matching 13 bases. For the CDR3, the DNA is TGTGCCAGCAGTCTGGGACTAGCGGGAAGCATCCGTTACAATGAGCAGTTCTTC. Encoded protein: CASSLGLAGSIRYNEQFF.